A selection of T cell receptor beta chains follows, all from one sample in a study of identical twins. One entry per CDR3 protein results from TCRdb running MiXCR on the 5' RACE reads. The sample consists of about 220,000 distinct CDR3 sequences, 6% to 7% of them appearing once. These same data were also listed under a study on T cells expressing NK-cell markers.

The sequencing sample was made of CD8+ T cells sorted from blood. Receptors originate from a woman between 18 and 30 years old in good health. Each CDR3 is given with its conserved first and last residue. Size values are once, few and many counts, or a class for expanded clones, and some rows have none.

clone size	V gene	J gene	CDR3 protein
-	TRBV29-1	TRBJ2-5	CSVEGQLTGETQYF
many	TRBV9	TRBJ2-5	CASSVDGGKETQYF
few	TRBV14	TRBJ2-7	CASSQALRYEQYF
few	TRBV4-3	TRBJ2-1	CASSQDRGEQFF
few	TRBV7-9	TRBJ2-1	CASSSGLAGSLVNEQFF
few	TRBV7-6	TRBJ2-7	CASSFNDFSYEQYF
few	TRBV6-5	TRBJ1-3	CATEVRGTIYF
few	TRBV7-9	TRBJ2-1	CASSLPTSGVRRNEQFF
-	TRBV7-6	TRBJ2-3	CASSTGTVRDTQYF
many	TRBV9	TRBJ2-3	CASSLIGLGGDTQYF
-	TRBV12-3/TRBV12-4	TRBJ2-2	CASRPERTGVSGELFF
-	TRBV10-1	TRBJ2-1	CASSESLETSGSNEQFF
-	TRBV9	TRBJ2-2	CASSLGPMGSGELFF
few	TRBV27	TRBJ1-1	CASSLPGQYTEAFF
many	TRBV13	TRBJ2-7	CASSFGGDEQYF
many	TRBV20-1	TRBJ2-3	CSASPLAGGPTDTQYF
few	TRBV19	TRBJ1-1	CASSRPEGRNTEAFF
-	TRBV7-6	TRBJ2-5	CASTHPKTSGEETQYF
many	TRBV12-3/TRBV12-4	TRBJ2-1	CASSDGGSGAHGNNEQFF
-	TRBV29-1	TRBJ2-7	CSVLNSAREQYF
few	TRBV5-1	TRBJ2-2	CASSLTSGRTNTGELFF
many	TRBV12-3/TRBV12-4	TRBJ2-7	CASSPGTSTTEQYF
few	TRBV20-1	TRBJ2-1	CSATPGLEPYNEQFF
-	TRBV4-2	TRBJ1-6	CASSQDVGTANSPLHF
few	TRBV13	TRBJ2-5	CASSLGGGLETQYF
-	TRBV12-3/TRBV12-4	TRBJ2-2	CASRGDTPSGYRTGELFF
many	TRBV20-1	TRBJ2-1	CSAPGWGNEQFF
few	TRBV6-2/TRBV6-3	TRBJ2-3	CASSYSREDGSRGDTQYF
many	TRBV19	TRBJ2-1	CASSMANEQFF
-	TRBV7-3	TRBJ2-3	CASTSGGLTDTQYF
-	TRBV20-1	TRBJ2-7	CSARMGQGLFSYEQYF
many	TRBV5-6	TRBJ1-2	CASSLVREAGGYTF
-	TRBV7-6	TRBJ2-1	CASSPPNNEQFF
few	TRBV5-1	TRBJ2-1	CASSLAASGGWNEQFF
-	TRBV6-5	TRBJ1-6	CASSYDGSSYNSPLHF
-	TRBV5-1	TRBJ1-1	CASKQGNTEAFF